This TCR beta chain is from a study of T cell responses to AZD1222 COVID-19 vaccine (dated by TCRdb to about 2021). In the study overall: TCR sequencing was performed for roughly 250 trial participants, of whom about 210 were given two doses of AZD1222 and around 25 were given two doses of MenACWY control vaccine. Trial participants were enrolled by age into 18-55, 56-69 and 70-plus year subgroups, with around 150, 28 and 57 TCR-sequenced participants respectively.

The germline V gene specifies MNHEY as CDR1 and SVGAGI as CDR2. The junction carries 6 bases between V and J, which are trimmed by 5 bases and 0 bases respectively. From its cysteine to its phenylalanine, the CDR3 spans 13 amino acids. The CDR3 DNA has 39 bases and is translated from base 1. The CDR3 regions of human TCRbeta chains were subjected to immunosequencing. On the authors' methods: TCRs in the repertoires were compared against a reference library of SARS-CoV-2-specific TCRs that had been generated with the MIRA antigen-specificity platform. Breadth was defined as the fraction of unique TCRs that were SARS-CoV-2-associated. Depth was defined as the fraction of total T cells that were SARS-CoV-2-associated. Using the MIRA data, each spike-specific TCR was assigned both to the spike region to which the TCR was reactive and to a CD4 or CD8 class. Log10-transformed breadth and depth values were compared by one-way ANOVA with Sidak's multiple comparisons tests. Imported from immuneACCESS, the table was reduced by TCRdb to in-frame sequences with V and J called. These copies leave out some clones; in studies compared against another copy, an unresolved V gene accounts for under half, and the cause of the remainder is not known. D and trimming were read from the DNA, whereas the V and J calls and clone size are those reported in that table. Here the sample has 80,000 to 95,000 clones; approximately 87% occur a single time. The ten largest clones take up around 4.5% of the sample.

Points the paper makes about the study in general: Most participants were white British and females outnumbered males, and the authors suggested that clonal diversity may have been underestimated. The vaccine-associated CD4 TCRs covered the entire spike protein, and the dominant responses fell in regions 160-218 and 743-854. Conclusions about previously exposed vaccinees are limited, since just six AZD1222 recipients were seropositive for SARS-CoV-2 at baseline. In the small 56-69-year group, the increase in depth fell short of significance, most likely because of low power. Reportedly, almost half of the unique spike-specific TCRs recognized epitopes lying outside the regions that are mutated in the B.1.351 and B.1.1.7 variants. After two AZD1222 doses, both the breadth and the depth of spike-specific TCRs were significantly higher than at day 0 and than in MenACWY recipients. No day 14 peak-response samples were available, so repertoires were characterized only after the peak T cell response.

This specimen's time point label, per the study, means: baseline before first vaccination. Sample treatment or condition, as interpreted from the label and publication: meningococcal conjugate vaccine given as trial control. Vaccinee samples were obtained from the UK trials COV001 and COV002, which included a single-blind randomized controlled phase 2/3 trial of AZD1222 (ChAdOx1 nCoV-19) in healthy adults. Trial participant PBMC samples were collected at day 0 and day 28 after the second dose for TCRbeta chain sequencing. As to this clone: The antigen it binds to is not known. Base qualities are not provided; no much larger clone lies one nucleotide away.

The sequence derives from an adult in good health. The chain was built from TRBV6-5 and TRBJ2-3; the best D guess is TRBD1, with 6 bases matching. The specimen comprised peripheral blood, sampled on day 0 of MenACWY control vaccination. The bases are TGTGCCAGCAGTAGGGGGAGCACAGATACGCAGTATTTT. Its coded protein is CASSRGSTDTQYF.